Below, 14 T cell receptor beta chains from the same sample are listed, as sequenced in a study of cytomegalovirus exposure and HLA in healthy donors. The repertoire was sequenced with immunoSEQ multiplex PCR; TCRdb's copy has only in-frame clones and lacks some. Among about 140,000 clones listed, 87% were seen once. The sequenced sample consisted of PBMCs. These receptors came from a man aged 18 to 29 in good health and CMV-seropositive.

The chain recombines TRBV30 with TRBJ1-2, with D unclear. The CDR3 is 13 residues long. With 0 bases removed from V and 4 bases from J, the gap between germline ends came to 9 bases. Germline V gene data show CDR1 as GTSNPN and CDR2 as SVGIG (reference sequence). CDR3 region: CAWSVVRGYGYTF. CDR3 sequence (DNA): TGTGCCTGGAGTGTAGTCCGGGGCTATGGCTACACCTTC.

The chain recombines TRBV2 with TRBJ2-7; the D gene is possibly TRBD1 (7 bases). CDR3 length: 14 residues. Germline loops: CDR1 SNHLY, CDR2 FYNNEI. The V end was cut by 6 bases, the J end by 3 bases, with 15 bases between. The CDR3 DNA follows: TGTGCCAGCAGCCCGACAGGGAGGTTCTACGAGCAGTACTTC. It codes for CASSPTGRFYEQYF.

The CDR3 coding sequence is TGTGCCAGCAGTGGGGGACATCGGAACACTGAAGCTTTCTTT. It codes for CASSGGHRNTEAFF. The rearrangement links TRBV27 to TRBJ1-1, with a possible D match to TRBD1 (6 bases). Trimming removed 5 bases at V and 1 base at J, with 11 bases between. This CDR3 has 14 amino acids. Germline CDR1 MNHEY, CDR2 SMNVEV (reference sequence).

This clone appeared once. This chain links TRBV2 with TRBJ1-5, with TRBD1 identical over 7 bases. Germline assignment: CDR1 SNHLY and CDR2 FYNNEI. The CDR3 consists of 15 residues. The ends lost 4 bases at V and 0 bases at J; junction bases unmatched: 3. The chain's CDR3 is CASSGTGDSNQPQHF. In nucleotides, the CDR3 is TGTGCCAGCAGTGGAACAGGGGATAGCAATCAGCCCCAGCATTTT.

This clone has a single count. The chain is built from TRBV19 and TRBJ2-5, with unresolved D. V dropped 4 bases and J dropped 2 bases, with 11 bases sitting between them. CDR1 LNHDA and CDR2 SQIVND come from the germline V gene (reference sequence). CDR3 length: 14 amino acids. CDR3 protein: CASSSWSGQETQYF. CDR3 bases: TGTGCCAGTAGTAGCTGGAGTGGACAAGAGACCCAGTACTTC.

Only one count was recorded for this clone. V gene TRBV7-2 combines with J gene TRBJ1-1; D gene ambiguous. There are 17 residues in the CDR3. Trimming took 1 base from V and 0 from J, leaving 15 bases between them. Germline CDR1 SGHTA, CDR2 FQGNSA. CDR3 amino acids: CASSLGRRVSLNTEAFF. In nucleotides, the CDR3 is TGTGCCAGCAGCTTAGGTAGGCGGGTCAGCCTGAACACTGAAGCTTTCTTT.

The gene calls are TRBV30 and TRBJ1-5, with D possibly being TRBD1 (6 bases). The CDR3 covers 16 residues. Germline V lookup: CDR1 GTSNPN, CDR2 SVGIG (reference sequence). Trimming shortened V by 0 bases and J by 4 bases, and 16 bases separated the two germline ends. This CDR3 reads CAWSVLGGPVNQPQHF. The CDR3 region has the DNA TGTGCCTGGAGTGTACTCGGGGGGCCAGTGAATCAGCCCCAGCATTTT.

The chain joins TRBV7-2 to TRBJ1-3, with D possibly matching TRBD1 (5 bases). CDR3 size: 16 residues. Looked up from germline, CDR1 is SGHTA and CDR2 is FQGNSA. The V end was cut by 5 bases, the J end by 0 bases, with 14 bases between. CDR3 bases: TGTGCCAGCAGCCCGGGACTTGTACACTCTGGAAACACCATATATTTT. Encoded protein: CASSPGLVHSGNTIYF.

This chain connects TRBV7-8 to TRBJ2-7; 7 bases match TRBD2. This CDR3 spans 16 amino acids. V lost 2 bases and J lost 6; bases outside the gene matches: 13. CDR1 is SGHVS, CDR2 FQNEAQ, per germline. CDR3 protein: CASSLTASGAGTEQYF. DNA for the CDR3: TGTGCCAGCAGCTTAACGGCTAGCGGAGCAGGGACCGAGCAGTACTTC.

V gene TRBV18 combines with J gene TRBJ1-1; possibly TRBD1 for D (5 bases). This CDR3 spans 14 amino acids. Trimming left V 5 bases short and J 1 base short, with 11 bases between. Germline V gene lookup returns CDR1 KGHSH and CDR2 LQKENI. DNA for the CDR3: TGTGCCAGCTCAAATCAGGGTCAGAACACTGAAGCTTTCTTT. It is translated as CASSNQGQNTEAFF. Looking up the rest from reference TRBV18 and TRBJ1-1 gives the full variable domain: NAGVMQNPRHLVRRRGQEARLRCSPMKGHSHVYWYRQLPEEGLKFMVYLQKENIIDESGMPKERFSAEFPKEGPSILRIQQVVRGDSAAYFCASSNQGQNTEAFFGQGTRLTVV.

The chain carries TRBV28 and TRBJ1-4; D is uncertain. V was cut by 7 bases and J by 10 bases, with 13 bases left in between. Per germline, CDR1 MDHEN and CDR2 SYDVKM. The CDR3 has 12 residues. The DNA of the CDR3 is TGTGCCAGCACGACTGCCTCTGGAAAACTGTTTTTT. This encodes CASTTASGKLFF.

Worth noting for this clone: This specimen includes other DNA sequences encoding the same CDR3. This rearrangement joins TRBV11-3 to TRBJ1-1; D remains ambiguous. CDR3 size: 13 residues. Trimming shortened V by 0 bases and J by 5 bases, and 7 bases separated the two germline ends. CDR1 and CDR2 (germline): SGHNT, YENEEA. CDR3 loop: CASSLDRGTEAFF. The CDR3 DNA reads TGTGCCAGCAGCTTAGATCGGGGTACTGAAGCTTTCTTT.

The chain is built from TRBV2 and TRBJ2-2; D is ambiguous. CDR3 size: 13 residues. Trimming removed 1 base at V and 6 bases at J, with 6 bases between. Germline V gives CDR1 SNHLY, CDR2 FYNNEI. CDR3 region: CASSEDSPGELFF. The DNA for the CDR3 is TGTGCCAGCAGTGAAGACAGTCCCGGGGAGCTGTTTTTT.

The count of this clone is one. This chain connects TRBV27 to TRBJ2-5; 7 positions match TRBD2. The CDR3 spans 14 residues. The V and J ends lost 4 bases and 9 bases, in that order; junction bases with no gene match: 11. Germline V lookup: CDR1 MNHEY, CDR2 SMNVEV (reference sequence). The CDR3 nucleotides are TGTGCCAGCAGTTGGGAGGGCAGGGCCTCGCCCCAGTACTTC. Translation: CASSWEGRASPQYF.